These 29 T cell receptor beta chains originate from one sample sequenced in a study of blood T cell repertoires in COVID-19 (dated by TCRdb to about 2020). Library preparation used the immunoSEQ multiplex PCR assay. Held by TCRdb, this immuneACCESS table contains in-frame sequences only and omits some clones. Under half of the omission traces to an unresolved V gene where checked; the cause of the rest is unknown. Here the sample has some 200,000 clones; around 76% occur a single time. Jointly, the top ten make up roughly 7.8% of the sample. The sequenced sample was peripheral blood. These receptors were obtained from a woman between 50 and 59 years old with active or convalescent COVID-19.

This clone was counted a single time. CDR3 nucleotide sequence: TGTGCCAGCAGCTTGAAGTCAGGAAGGAACACCGGGGAGCTGTTTTTT. As protein: CASSLKSGRNTGELFF. This sequence joins TRBV5-4 and TRBJ2-2; no clear D gene. The germline V gene encodes CDR1 SGHNT and CDR2 YYREEE (reference sequence). V was cut by 1 base and J by 1 base, with 11 bases left in between. This CDR3 contains 16 residues.

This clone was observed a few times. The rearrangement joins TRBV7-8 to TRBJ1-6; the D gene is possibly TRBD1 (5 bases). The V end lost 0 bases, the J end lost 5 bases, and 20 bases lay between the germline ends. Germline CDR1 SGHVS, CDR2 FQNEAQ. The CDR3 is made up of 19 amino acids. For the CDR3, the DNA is TGTGCCAGCAGCTTAGCTCCGGGCCCTCGGACATGGAATAATTCACCCCTCCACTTT. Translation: CASSLAPGPRTWNNSPLHF. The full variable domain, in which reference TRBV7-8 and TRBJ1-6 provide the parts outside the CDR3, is GAGVSQSPRYKVAKRGQDVALRCDPISGHVSLFWYQQALGQGPEFLTYFQNEAQLDKSGLPSDRFFAERPEGSVSTLKIQRTQQEDSAVYLCASSLAPGPRTWNNSPLHFGNGTRLTVT.

This chain's CDR3 is CAWSGETGNTEAFF. In nucleotides, the CDR3 is TGTGCCTGGAGTGGCGAGACAGGGAACACTGAAGCTTTCTTT. V and J are TRBV30 and TRBJ1-1; D possibly corresponds to TRBD1 (6 bases). Germline lookup yields CDR1 GTSNPN and CDR2 SVGIG (reference sequence). Deletions cut 1 base from V and 1 base from J, with 10 bases between. This CDR3 has 14 amino acids.

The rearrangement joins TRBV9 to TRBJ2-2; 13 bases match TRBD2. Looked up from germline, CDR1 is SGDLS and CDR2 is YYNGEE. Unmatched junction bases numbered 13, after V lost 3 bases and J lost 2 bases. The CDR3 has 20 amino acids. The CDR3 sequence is CASSDAPLAGGPINTGELFF. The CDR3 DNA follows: TGTGCCAGCAGCGATGCTCCACTAGCGGGGGGGCCCATTAACACCGGGGAGCTGTTTTTT.

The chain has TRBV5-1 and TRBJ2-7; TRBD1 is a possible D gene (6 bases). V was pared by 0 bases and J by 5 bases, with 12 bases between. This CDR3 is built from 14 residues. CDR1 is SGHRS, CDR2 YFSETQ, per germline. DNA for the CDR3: TGCGCCAGCAGCTTGGGACAGGCCCACCACGAGCAGTACTTC. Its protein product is CASSLGQAHHEQYF.

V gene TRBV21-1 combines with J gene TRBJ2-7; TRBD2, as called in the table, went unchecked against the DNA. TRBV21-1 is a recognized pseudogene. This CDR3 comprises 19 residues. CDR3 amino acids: CASSTSRDIRSGSSYEQYF. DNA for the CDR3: TGTGCCAGCAGCACCTCTAGGGACATCCGCAGCGGGAGCTCCTACGAGCAGTACTTC.

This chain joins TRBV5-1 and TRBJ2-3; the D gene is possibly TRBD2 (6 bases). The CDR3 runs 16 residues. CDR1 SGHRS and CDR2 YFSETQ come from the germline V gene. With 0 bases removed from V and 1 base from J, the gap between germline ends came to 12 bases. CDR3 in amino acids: CASSLEGRSGTDTQYF. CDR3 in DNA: TGCGCCAGCAGCTTGGAGGGGAGGAGCGGCACAGATACGCAGTATTTT. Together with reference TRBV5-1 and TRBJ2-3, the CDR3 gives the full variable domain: KAGVTQTPRYLIKTRGQQVTLSCSPISGHRSVSWYQQTPGQGLQFLFEYFSETQRNKGNFPGRFSGRQFSNSRSEMNVSTLELGDSALYLCASSLEGRSGTDTQYFGPGTRLTVL.

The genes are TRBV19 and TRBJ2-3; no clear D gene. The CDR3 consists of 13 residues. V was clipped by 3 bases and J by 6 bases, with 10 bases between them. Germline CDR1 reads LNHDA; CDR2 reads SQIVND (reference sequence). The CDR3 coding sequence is TGTGCCAGTAGTATGATCAGGAAGGATACGCAGTATTTT. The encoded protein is CASSMIRKDTQYF.

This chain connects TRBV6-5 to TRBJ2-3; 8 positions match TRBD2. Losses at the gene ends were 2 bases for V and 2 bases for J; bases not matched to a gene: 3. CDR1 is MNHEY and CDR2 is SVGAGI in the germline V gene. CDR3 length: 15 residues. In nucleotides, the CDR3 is TGTGCCAGCAGTTACGGAGCGGGAGTCACAGATACGCAGTATTTT. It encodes CASSYGAGVTDTQYF.

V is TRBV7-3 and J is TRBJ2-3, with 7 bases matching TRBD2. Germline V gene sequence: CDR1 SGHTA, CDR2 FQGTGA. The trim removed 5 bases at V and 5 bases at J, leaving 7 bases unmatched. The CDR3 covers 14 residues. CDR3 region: CASSRRGVGDTQYF. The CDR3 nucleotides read TGTGCCAGCAGCCGCCGGGGGGTAGGAGATACGCAGTATTTT.

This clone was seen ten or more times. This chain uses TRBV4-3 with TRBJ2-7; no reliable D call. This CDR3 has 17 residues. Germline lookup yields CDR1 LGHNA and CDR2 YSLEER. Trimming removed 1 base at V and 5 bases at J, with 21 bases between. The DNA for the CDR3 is TGCGCCAGCAGCCAAGGCGATAATCGTCAGGCACTCCACGAGCAGTACTTC. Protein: CASSQGDNRQALHEQYF.

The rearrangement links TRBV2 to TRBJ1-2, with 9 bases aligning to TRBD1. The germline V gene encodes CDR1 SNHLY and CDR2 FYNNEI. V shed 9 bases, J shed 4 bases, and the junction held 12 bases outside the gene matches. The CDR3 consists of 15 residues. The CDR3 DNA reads TGTGCCAGACCCGTTAAGGACAGGGGAGGCTATGGCTACACCTTC. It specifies CARPVKDRGGYGYTF.

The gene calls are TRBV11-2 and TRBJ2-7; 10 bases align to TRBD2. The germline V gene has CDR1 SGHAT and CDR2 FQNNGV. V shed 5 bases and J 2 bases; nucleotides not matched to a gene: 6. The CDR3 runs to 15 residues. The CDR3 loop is CASSTTSGLTYEQYF. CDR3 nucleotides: TGTGCCAGCAGCACGACTAGCGGGCTAACCTACGAGCAGTACTTC.

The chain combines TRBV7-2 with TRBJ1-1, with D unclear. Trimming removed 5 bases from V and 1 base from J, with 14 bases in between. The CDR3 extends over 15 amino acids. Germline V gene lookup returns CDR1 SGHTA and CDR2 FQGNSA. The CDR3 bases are TGTGCCAGCAGCCCCCAGCCGGGAGCGAACACTGAAGCTTTCTTT. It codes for CASSPQPGANTEAFF.

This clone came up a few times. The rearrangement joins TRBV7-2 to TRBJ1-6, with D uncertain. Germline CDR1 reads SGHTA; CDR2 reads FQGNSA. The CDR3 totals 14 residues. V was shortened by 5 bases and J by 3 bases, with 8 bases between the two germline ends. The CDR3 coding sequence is TGTGCCAGCAGCGACCGGGGCTATAATTCACCCCTCCACTTT. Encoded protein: CASSDRGYNSPLHF.

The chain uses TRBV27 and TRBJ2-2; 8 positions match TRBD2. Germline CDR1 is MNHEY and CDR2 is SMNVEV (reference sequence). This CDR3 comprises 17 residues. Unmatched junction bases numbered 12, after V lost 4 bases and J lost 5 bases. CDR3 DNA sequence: TGTGCCAGCAGTTCGCCCCGGGGGGGAGTAAAAACCGGGGAGCTGTTTTTT. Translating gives CASSSPRGGVKTGELFF.

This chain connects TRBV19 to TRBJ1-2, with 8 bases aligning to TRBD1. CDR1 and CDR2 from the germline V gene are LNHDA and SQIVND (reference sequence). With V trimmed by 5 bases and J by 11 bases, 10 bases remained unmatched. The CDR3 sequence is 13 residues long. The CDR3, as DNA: TGTGCCAGTAGTTATGGACAGGGTATGGAATACACCTTC. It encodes CASSYGQGMEYTF. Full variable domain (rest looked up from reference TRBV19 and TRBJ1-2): DGGITQSPKYLFRKEGQNVTLSCEQNLNHDAMYWYRQDPGQGLRLIYYSQIVNDFQKGDIAEGYSVSREKKESFPLTVTSAQKNPTAFYLCASSYGQGMEYTFGSGTRLTVV.

Written as DNA, the CDR3 is TGCAGCGTCGATCAGGGCTGGAACACTGAAGCTTTCTTT. It encodes CSVDQGWNTEAFF. The chain links TRBV29-1 to TRBJ1-1; a possible D gene is TRBD1 (5 bases). Between the trimmed V and J ends, which lost 6 bases and 1 base, there was a span of 12 bases. Germline V gene sequence: CDR1 SQVTM, CDR2 ANQGSEA. The CDR3 totals 13 residues. The variable domain in full, completed from reference TRBV29-1 and TRBJ1-1, reads SAVISQKPSRDICQRGTSLTIQCQVDSQVTMMFWYRQQPGQSLTLIATANQGSEATYESGFVIDKFPISRPNLTFSTLTVSNMSPEDSSIYLCSVDQGWNTEAFFGQGTRLTVV.

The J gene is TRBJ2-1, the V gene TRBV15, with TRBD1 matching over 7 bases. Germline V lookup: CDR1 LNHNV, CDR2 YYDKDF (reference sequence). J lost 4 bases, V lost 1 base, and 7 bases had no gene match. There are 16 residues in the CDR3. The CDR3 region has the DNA TGTGCCACCAGCAGAGGTGAAGGGGGCAAGTACAATGAGCAGTTCTTC. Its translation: CATSRGEGGKYNEQFF. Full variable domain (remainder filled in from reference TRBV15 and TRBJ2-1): DAMVIQNPRYQVTQFGKPVTLSCSQTLNHNVMYWYQQKSSQAPKLLFHYYDKDFNNEADTPDNFQSRRPNTSFCFLDIRSPGLGDTAMYLCATSRGEGGKYNEQFFGPGTRLTVL.

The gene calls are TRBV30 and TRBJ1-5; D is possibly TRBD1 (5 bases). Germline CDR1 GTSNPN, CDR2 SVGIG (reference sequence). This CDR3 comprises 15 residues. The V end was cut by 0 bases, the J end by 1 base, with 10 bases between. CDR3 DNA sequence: TGTGCCTGGAGTGTAGAGGGACTGAGCAATCAGCCCCAGCATTTT. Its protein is CAWSVEGLSNQPQHF.

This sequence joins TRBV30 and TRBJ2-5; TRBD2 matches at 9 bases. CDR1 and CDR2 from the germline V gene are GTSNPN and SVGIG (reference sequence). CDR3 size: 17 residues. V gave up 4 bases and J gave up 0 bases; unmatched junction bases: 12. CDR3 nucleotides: TGTGCCTGGAAAAAGGCTAGCGGGGCCCTCTACCAAGAGACCCAGTACTTC. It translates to CAWKKASGALYQETQYF.

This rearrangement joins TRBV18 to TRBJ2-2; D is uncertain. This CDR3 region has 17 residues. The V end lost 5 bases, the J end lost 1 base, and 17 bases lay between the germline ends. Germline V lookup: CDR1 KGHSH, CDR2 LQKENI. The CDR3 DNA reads TGTGCCAGCTCATCGATCCGGGTCCTAAAGAACACCGGGGAGCTGTTTTTT. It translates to CASSSIRVLKNTGELFF. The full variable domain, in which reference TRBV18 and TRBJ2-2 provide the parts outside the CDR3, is NAGVMQNPRHLVRRRGQEARLRCSPMKGHSHVYWYRQLPEEGLKFMVYLQKENIIDESGMPKERFSAEFPKEGPSILRIQQVVRGDSAAYFCASSSIRVLKNTGELFFGEGSRLTVL.

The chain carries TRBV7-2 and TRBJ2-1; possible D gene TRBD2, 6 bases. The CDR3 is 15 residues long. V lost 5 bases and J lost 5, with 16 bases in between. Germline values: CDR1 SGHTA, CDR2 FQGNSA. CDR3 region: CASSPRATSNNEQFF. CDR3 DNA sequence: TGTGCCAGCAGCCCGAGGGCCACTAGCAACAATGAGCAGTTCTTC.

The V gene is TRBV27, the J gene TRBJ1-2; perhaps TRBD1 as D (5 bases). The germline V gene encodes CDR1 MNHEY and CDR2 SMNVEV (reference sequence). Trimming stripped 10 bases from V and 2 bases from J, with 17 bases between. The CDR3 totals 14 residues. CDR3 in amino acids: CATMGMTANYGYTF. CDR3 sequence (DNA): TGTGCCACCATGGGAATGACAGCGAACTATGGCTACACCTTC.

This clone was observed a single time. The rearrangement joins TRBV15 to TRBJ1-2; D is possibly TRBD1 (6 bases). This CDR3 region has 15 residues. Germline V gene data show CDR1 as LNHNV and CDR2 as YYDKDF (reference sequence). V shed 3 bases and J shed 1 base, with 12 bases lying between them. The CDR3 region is CATSSRQDINYGYTF. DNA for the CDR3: TGTGCCACCAGCAGCCGACAGGATATTAACTATGGCTACACCTTC.

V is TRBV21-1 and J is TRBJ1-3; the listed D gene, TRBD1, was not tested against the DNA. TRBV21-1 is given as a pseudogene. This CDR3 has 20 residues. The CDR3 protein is CASSNPDRDRDLSSGNTIYF. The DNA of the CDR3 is TGTGCCAGCAGCAACCCTGACCGGGACAGGGACTTGAGCTCTGGAAACACCATATATTTT.

The CDR3 nucleotides read TGCGCCAGCAGCCAAAGACAGGCGCTAATGAACACTGAAGCTTTCTTT. Amino acids: CASSQRQALMNTEAFF. The rearrangement joins TRBV4-3 to TRBJ1-1, with D tentatively TRBD1 (6 bases). Per the germline V gene, CDR1 is LGHNA and CDR2 is YSLEER. V shed 2 bases and J shed 0 bases, with 13 bases lying between them. The CDR3 is 16 amino acids.

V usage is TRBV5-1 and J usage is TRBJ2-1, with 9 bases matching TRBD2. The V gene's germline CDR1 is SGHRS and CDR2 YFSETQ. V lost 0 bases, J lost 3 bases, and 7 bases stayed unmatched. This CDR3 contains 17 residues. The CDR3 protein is CASSLGVAGVVYNEQFF. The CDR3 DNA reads TGCGCCAGCAGCTTGGGGGTAGCGGGGGTAGTCTACAATGAGCAGTTCTTC. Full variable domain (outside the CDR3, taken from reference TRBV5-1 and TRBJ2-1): KAGVTQTPRYLIKTRGQQVTLSCSPISGHRSVSWYQQTPGQGLQFLFEYFSETQRNKGNFPGRFSGRQFSNSRSEMNVSTLELGDSALYLCASSLGVAGVVYNEQFFGPGTRLTVL.

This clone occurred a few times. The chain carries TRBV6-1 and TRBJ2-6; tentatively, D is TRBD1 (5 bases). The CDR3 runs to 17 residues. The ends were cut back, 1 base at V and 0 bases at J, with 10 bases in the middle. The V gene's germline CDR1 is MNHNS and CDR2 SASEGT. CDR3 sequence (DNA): TGTGCCAGCAGTGAAGAGACAGAGAGCTCTGGGGCCAACGTCCTGACTTTC. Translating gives CASSEETESSGANVLTF.